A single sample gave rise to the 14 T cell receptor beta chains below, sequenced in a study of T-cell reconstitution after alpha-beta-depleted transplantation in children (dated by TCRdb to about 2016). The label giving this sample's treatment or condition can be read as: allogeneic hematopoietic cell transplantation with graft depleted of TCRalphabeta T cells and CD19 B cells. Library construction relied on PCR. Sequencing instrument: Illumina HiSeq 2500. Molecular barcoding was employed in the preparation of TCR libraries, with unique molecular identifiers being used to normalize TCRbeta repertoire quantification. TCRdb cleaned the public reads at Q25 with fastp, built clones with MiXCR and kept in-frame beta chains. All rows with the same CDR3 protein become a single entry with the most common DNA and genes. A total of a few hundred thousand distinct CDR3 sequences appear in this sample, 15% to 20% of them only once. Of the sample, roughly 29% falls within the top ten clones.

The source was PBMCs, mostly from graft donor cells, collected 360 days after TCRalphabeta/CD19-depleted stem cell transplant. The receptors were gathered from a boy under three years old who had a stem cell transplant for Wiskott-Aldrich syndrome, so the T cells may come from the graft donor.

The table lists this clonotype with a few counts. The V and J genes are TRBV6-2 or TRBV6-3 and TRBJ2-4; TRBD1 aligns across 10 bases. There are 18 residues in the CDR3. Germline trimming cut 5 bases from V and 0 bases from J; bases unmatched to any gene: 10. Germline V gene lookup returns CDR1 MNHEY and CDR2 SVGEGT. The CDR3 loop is CASSDGTGVKLAKNIQYF. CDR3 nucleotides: TGTGCCAGCAGTGATGGGACAGGGGTCAAACTAGCCAAAAACATTCAGTACTTC.

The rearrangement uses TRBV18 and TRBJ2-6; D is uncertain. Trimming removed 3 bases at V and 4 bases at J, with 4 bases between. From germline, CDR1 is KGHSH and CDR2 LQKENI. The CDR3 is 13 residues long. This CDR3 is CASSPLGANVLTF. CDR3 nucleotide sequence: TGTGCCAGCTCACCGTTAGGGGCCAACGTCCTGACTTTC.

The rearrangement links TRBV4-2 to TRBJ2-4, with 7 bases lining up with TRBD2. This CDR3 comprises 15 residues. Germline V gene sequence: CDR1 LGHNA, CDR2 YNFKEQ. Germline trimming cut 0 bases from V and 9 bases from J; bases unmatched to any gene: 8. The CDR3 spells CASSQDSGLGRIQYF. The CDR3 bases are TGTGCCAGCAGCCAAGATTCCGGACTAGGTCGCATTCAGTACTTC.

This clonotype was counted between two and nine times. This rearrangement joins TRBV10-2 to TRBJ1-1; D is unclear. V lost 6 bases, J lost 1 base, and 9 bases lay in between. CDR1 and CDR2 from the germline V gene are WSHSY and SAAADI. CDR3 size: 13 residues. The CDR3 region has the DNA TGCGCCAGCAGACCCGACCCGAACACTGAAGCTTTCTTT. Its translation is CASRPDPNTEAFF.

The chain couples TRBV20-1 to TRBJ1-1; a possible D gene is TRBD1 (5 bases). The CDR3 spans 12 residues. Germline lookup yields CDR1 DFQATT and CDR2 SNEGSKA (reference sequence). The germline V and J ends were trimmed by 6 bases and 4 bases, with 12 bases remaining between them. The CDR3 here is CSANPGITEAFF. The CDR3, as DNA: TGCAGTGCCAACCCAGGGATCACTGAAGCTTTCTTT.

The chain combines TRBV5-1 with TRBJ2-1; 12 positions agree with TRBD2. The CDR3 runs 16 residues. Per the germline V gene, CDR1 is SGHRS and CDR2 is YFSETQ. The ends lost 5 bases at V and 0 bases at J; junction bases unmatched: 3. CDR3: CASRILAGGSYNEQFF. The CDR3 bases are TGCGCCAGCAGGATACTAGCGGGAGGCTCCTACAATGAGCAGTTCTTC.

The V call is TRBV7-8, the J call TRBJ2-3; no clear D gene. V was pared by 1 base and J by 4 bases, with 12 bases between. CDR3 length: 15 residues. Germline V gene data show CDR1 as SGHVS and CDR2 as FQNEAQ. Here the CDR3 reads CASSLGVRSADTQYF. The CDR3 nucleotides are TGTGCCAGCAGCTTAGGGGTTCGGTCGGCAGATACGCAGTATTTT.

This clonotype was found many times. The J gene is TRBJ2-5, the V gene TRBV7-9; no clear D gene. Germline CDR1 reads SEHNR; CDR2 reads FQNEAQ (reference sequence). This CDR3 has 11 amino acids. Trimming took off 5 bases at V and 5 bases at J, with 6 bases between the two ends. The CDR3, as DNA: TGTGCCAGCAGCATGAAGGAGACCCAGTACTTC. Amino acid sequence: CASSMKETQYF. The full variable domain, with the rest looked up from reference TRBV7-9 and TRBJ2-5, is DTGVSQNPRHKITKRGQNVTFRCDPISEHNRLYWYRQTLGQGPEFLTYFQNEAQLEKSRLLSDRFSAERPKGSFSTLEIQRTEQGDSAMYLCASSMKETQYFGPGTRLLVL.

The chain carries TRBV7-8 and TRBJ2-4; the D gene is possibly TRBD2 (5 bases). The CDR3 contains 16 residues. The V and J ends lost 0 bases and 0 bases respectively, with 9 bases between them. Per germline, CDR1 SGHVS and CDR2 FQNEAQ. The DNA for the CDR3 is TGTGCCAGCAGCTTAGCGCCTGGACTAGCCAAAAACATTCAGTACTTC. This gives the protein CASSLAPGLAKNIQYF. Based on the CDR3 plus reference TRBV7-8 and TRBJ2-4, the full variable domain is GAGVSQSPRYKVAKRGQDVALRCDPISGHVSLFWYQQALGQGPEFLTYFQNEAQLDKSGLPSDRFFAERPEGSVSTLKIQRTQQEDSAVYLCASSLAPGLAKNIQYFGAGTRLSVL.

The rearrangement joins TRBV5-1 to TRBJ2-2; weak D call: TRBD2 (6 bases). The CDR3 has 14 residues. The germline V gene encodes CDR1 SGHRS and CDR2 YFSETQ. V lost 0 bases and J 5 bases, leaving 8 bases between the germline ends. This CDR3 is CASSLGSGTGELFF. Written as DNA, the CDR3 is TGCGCCAGCAGCTTGGGGAGCGGGACCGGGGAGCTGTTTTTT.

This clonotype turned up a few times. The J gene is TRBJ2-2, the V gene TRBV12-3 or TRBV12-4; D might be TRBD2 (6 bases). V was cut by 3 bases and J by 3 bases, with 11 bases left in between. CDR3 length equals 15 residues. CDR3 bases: TGTGCCAGCAGTTTTGGTGCGGGATACACCGGGGAGCTGTTTTTT. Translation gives CASSFGAGYTGELFF.

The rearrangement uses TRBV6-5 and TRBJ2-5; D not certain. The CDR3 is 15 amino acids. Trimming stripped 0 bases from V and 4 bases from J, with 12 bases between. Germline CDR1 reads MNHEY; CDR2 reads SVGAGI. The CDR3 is CASSYSGLVLETQYF. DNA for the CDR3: TGTGCCAGCAGTTACTCTGGGCTAGTCCTAGAGACCCAGTACTTC.

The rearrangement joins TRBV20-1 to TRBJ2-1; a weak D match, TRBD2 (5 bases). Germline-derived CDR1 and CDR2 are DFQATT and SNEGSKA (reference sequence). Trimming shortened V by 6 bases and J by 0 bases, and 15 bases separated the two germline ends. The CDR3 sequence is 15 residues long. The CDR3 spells CSAEGSVSSYNEQFF. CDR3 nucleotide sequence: TGCAGTGCCGAGGGATCAGTGAGCTCCTACAATGAGCAGTTCTTC.

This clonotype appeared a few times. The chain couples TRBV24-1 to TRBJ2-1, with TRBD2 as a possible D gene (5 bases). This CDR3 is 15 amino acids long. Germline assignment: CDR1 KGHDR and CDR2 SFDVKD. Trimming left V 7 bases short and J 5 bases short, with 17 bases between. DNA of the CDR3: TGTGCCACCAGCCGGACTCGTCAAACTGACAATGAGCAGTTCTTC. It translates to CATSRTRQTDNEQFF.